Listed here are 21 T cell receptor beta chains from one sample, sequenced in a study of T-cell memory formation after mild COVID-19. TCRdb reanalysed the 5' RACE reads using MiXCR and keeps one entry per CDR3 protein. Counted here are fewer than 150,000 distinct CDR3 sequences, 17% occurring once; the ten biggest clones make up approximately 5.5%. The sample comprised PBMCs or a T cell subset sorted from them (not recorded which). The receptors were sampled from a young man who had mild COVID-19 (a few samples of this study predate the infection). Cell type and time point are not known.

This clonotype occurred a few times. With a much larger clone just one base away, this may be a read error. The CDR3: CASSYSGGSYEQYF. The CDR3 nucleotides are TGTGCCAGCAGTTACTCGGGGGGCTCCTACGAGCAGTACTTC. The chain carries TRBV6-5 and TRBJ2-7; D perhaps matches TRBD2 (6 bases). In germline, CDR1 is MNHEY, CDR2 SVGAGI. The CDR3 runs to 14 residues. V lost 0 bases, J lost 0 bases, and 6 bases lay in between.

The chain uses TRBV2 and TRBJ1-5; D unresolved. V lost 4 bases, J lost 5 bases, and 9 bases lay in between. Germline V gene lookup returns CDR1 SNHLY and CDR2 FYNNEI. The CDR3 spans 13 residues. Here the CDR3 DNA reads TGTGCCAGCAGTGTGTCCACCCATCAGCCCCAGCATTTT. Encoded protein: CASSVSTHQPQHF.

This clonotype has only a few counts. DNA for the CDR3: TGTGCCAGCAGCCCATGGACTAACACCGGGGAGCTGTTTTTT. Translated, it gives CASSPWTNTGELFF. The chain has TRBV7-9 and TRBJ2-2, with D possibly TRBD2 on 5 matching bases. Trimming shortened V by 5 bases and J by 2 bases, and 9 bases separated the two germline ends. The CDR3 runs to 14 residues. Germline V lookup: CDR1 SEHNR, CDR2 FQNEAQ (reference sequence).

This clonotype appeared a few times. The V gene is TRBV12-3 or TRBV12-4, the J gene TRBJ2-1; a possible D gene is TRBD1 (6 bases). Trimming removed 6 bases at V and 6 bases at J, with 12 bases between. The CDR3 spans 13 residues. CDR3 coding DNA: TGTGCCAGCAGGCAGGGGCGCATCAATGAGCAGTTCTTC. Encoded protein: CASRQGRINEQFF.

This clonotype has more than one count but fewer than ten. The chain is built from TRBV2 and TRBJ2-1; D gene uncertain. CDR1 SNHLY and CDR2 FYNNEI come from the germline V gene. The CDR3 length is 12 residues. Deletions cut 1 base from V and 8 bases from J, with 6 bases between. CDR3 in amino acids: CASSEGGYEQFF. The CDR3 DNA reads TGTGCCAGCAGTGAAGGGGGTTATGAGCAGTTCTTC.

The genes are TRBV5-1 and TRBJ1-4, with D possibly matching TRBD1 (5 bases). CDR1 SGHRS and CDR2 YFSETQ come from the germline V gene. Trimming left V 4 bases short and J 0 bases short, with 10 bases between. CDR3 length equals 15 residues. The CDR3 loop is CASSPGQATNEKLFF. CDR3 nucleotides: TGCGCCAGCAGCCCAGGGCAGGCAACTAATGAAAAACTGTTTTTT.

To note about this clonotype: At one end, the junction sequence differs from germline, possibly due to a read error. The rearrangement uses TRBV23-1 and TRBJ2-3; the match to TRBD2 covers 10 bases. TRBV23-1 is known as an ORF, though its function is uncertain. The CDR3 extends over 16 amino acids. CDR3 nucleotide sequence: TGTGTCACCAGTCAATCCGCTAGCGGGGGTGGAGATACGCAGTATTTT. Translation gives CVTSQSASGGGDTQYF.

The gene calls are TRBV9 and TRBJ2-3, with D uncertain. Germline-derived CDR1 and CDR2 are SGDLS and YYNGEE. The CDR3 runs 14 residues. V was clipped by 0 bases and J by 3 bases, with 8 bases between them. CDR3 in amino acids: CASSVDKETDTQYF. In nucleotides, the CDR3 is TGTGCCAGCAGCGTAGATAAGGAGACAGATACGCAGTATTTT. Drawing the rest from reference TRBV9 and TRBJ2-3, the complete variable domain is DSGVTQTPKHLITATGQRVTLRCSPRSGDLSVYWYQQSLDQGLQFLIQYYNGEERAKGNILERFSAQQFPDLHSELNLSSLELGDSALYFCASSVDKETDTQYFGPGTRLTVL.

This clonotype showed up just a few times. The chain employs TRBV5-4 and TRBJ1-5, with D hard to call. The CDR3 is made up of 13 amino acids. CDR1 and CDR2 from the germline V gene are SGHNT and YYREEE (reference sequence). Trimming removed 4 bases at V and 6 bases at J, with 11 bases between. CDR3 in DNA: TGTGCCAGCAGCATAGGGAGCGGTCAGCCCCAGCATTTT. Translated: CASSIGSGQPQHF.

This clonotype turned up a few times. CDR3: CASSPRGSSYNEQFF. The DNA for the CDR3 is TGTGCCAGCTCACCGCGGGGGAGCTCCTACAATGAGCAGTTCTTC. The chain combines TRBV18 with TRBJ2-1; 7 nucleotides agree with TRBD2. Trimming at V came to 3 bases and at J to 0 bases, leaving 2 bases not matched to a gene. Germline V gene lookup returns CDR1 KGHSH and CDR2 LQKENI. This CDR3 has 15 residues.

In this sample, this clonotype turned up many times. The CDR3 here is CASRSDREYSPLHF. Written as DNA, the CDR3 is TGCGCCAGCAGATCGGACAGGGAATATTCACCCCTCCACTTT. The genes are TRBV5-1 and TRBJ1-6; 8 bases match TRBD1. CDR1 is SGHRS, CDR2 YFSETQ, per germline. The CDR3 is 14 residues long. With 5 bases clipped from V and 8 bases from J, the junction kept 6 bases outside the gene matches.

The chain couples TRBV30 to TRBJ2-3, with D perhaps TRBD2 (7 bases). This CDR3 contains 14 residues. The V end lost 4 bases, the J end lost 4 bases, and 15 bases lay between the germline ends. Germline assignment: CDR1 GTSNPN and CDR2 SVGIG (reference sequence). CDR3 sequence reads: CAWKRGASADTQYF. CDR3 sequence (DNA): TGTGCCTGGAAACGGGGGGCCTCCGCAGATACGCAGTATTTT.

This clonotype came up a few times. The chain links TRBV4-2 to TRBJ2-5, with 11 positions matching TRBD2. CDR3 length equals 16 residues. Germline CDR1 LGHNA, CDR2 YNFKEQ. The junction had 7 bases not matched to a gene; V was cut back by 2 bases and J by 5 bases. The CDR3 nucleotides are TGTGCCAGCAGCCAAAATCCTAGCGGGGGGTATGAGACCCAGTACTTC. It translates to CASSQNPSGGYETQYF.

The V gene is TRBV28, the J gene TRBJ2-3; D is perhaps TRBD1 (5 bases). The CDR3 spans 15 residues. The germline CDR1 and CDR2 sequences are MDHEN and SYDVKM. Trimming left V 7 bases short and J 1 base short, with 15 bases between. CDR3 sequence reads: CASTPAGAGTDTQYF. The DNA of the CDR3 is TGTGCCAGCACCCCTGCTGGGGCCGGCACAGATACGCAGTATTTT.

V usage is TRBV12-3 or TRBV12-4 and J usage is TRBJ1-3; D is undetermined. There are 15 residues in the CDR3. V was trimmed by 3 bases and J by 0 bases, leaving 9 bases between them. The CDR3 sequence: CASSFQDHSGNTIYF. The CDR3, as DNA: TGTGCCAGCAGTTTTCAGGATCACTCTGGAAACACCATATATTTT.

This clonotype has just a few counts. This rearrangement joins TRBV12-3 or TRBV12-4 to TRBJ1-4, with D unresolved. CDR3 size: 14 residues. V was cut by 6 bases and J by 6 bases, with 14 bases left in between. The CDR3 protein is CASSRNLGYEKLFF. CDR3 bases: TGTGCCAGCAGCCGCAACCTAGGTTATGAAAAACTGTTTTTT.

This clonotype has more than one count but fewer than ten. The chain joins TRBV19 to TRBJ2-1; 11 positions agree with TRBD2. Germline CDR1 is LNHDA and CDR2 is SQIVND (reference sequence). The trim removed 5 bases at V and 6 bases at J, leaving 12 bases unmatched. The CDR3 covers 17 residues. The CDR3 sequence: CASSPEPLAGGINEQFF. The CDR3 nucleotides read TGTGCCAGTAGTCCCGAACCCCTAGCGGGGGGCATCAATGAGCAGTTCTTC. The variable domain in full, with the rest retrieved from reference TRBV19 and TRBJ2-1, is DGGITQSPKYLFRKEGQNVTLSCEQNLNHDAMYWYRQDPGQGLRLIYYSQIVNDFQKGDIAEGYSVSREKKESFPLTVTSAQKNPTAFYLCASSPEPLAGGINEQFFGPGTRLTVL.

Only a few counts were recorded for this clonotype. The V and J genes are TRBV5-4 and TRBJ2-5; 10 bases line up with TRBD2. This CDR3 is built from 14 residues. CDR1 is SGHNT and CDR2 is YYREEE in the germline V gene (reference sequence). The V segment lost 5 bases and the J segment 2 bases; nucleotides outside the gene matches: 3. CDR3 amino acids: CASRETSGQETQYF. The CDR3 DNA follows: TGTGCCAGCAGGGAGACTAGCGGGCAAGAGACCCAGTACTTC.

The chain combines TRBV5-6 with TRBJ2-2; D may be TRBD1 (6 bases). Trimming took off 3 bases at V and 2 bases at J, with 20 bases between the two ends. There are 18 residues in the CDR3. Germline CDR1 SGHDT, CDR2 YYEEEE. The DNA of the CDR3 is TGTGCCAGCAGCTGGGATCTATTGGGGACACAAAACACCGGGGAGCTGTTTTTT. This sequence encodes CASSWDLLGTQNTGELFF.

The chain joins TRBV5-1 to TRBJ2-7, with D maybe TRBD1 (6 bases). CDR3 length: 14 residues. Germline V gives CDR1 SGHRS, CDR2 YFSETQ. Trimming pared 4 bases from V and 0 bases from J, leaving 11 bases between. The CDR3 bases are TGCGCCAGCAGCGAAGGGACAAACTCCTACGAGCAGTACTTC. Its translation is CASSEGTNSYEQYF.

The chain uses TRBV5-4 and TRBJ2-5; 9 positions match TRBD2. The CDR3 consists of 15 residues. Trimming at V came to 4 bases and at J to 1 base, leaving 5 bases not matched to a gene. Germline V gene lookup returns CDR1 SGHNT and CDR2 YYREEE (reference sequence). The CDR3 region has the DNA TGTGCCAGCAGCCACCAGCGGGGGGCCCAAGAGACCCAGTACTTC. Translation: CASSHQRGAQETQYF.